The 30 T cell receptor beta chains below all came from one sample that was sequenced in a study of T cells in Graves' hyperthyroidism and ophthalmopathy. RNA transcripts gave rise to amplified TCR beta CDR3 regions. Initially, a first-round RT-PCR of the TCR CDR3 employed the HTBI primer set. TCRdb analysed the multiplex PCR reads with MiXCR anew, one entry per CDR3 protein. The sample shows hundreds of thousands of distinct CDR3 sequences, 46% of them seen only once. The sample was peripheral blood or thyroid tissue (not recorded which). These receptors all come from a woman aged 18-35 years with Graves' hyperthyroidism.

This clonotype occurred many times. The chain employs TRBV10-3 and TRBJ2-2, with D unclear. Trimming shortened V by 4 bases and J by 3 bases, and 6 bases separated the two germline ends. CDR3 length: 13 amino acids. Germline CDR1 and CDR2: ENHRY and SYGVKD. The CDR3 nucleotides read TGTGCCATCAGTGGATCGGACACCGGGGAGCTGTTTTTT. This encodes CAISGSDTGELFF.

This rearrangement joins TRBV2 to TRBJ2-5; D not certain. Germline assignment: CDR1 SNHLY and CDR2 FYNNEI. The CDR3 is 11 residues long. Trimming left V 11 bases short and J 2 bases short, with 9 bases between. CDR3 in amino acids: CAGWKQETQYF. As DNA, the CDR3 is TGTGCCGGCTGGAAACAAGAGACCCAGTACTTC.

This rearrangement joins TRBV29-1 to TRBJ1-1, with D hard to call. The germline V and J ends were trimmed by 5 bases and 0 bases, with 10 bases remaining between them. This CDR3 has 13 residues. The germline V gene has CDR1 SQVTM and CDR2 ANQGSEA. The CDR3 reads CSVQAHMNTEAFF. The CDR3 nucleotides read TGCAGCGTTCAGGCGCACATGAACACTGAAGCTTTCTTT. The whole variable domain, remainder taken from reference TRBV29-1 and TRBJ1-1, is SAVISQKPSRDICQRGTSLTIQCQVDSQVTMMFWYRQQPGQSLTLIATANQGSEATYESGFVIDKFPISRPNLTFSTLTVSNMSPEDSSIYLCSVQAHMNTEAFFGQGTRLTVV.

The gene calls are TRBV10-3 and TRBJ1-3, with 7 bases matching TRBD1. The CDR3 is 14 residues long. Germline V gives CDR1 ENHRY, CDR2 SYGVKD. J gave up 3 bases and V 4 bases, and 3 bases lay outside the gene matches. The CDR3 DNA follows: TGTGCCATCAGTGGGACAGGCCTTGGAAACACCATATATTTT. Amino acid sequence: CAISGTGLGNTIYF.

The CDR3 is CASSLKHGATETQYF. The CDR3 DNA sequence: TGTGCCAGCAGCCTCAAGCACGGGGCAACGGAGACCCAGTACTTC. The chain joins TRBV7-9 to TRBJ2-5, with D perhaps given as TRBD1 or TRBD2 (5 bases each). From germline, CDR1 is SEHNR and CDR2 FQNEAQ (reference sequence). Deletions cut 5 bases from V and 5 bases from J, with 18 bases between. This CDR3 has 15 residues.

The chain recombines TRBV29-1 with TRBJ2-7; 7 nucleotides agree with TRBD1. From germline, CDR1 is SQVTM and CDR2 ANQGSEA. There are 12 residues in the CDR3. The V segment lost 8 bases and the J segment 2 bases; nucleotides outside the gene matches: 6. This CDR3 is CSRGTATYEQYF. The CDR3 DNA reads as TGCAGCCGAGGGACAGCGACCTACGAGCAGTACTTC.

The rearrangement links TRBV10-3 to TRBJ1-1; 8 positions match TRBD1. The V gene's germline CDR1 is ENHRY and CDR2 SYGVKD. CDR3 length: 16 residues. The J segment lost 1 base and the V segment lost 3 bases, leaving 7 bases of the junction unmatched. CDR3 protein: CAISDLRGQENTEAFF. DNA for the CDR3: TGTGCCATCAGTGACCTCAGGGGACAGGAGAACACTGAAGCTTTCTTT.

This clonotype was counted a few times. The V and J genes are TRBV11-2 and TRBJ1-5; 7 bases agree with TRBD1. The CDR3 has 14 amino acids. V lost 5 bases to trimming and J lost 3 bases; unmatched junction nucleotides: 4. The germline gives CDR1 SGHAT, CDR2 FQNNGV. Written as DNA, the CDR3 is TGTGCCAGCAGCCGTGGGACAGCCAATCAGCCCCAGCATTTT. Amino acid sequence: CASSRGTANQPQHF. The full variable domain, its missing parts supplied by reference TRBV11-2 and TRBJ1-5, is EAGVAQSPRYKIIEKRQSVAFWCNPISGHATLYWYQQILGQGPKLLIQFQNNGVVDDSQLPKDRFSAERLKGVDSTLKIQPAKLEDSAVYLCASSRGTANQPQHFGDGTRLSIL.

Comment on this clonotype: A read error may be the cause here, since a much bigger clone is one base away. The CDR3: CARSFNEKLFF. In DNA form, the CDR3 reads TGTGCCAGAAGTTTTAATGAAAAACTGTTTTTT. This rearrangement joins TRBV6-5 to TRBJ1-4; D ambiguous. The CDR3 is 11 amino acids. Looked up from germline, CDR1 is MNHEY and CDR2 is SVGAGI.

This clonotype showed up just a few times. This chain's CDR3 is CASSGGQGDQPQHF. The CDR3 DNA is TGCGCCAGCAGTGGAGGTCAGGGGGACCAGCCCCAGCATTTT. The J gene is TRBJ1-5, the V gene TRBV5-1; TRBD1 aligns across 7 bases. This CDR3 has 14 residues. Germline CDR1 reads SGHRS; CDR2 reads YFSETQ. The V gene end was trimmed by 5 bases and the J gene end by 7 bases; junction bases not matched to a gene: 9.

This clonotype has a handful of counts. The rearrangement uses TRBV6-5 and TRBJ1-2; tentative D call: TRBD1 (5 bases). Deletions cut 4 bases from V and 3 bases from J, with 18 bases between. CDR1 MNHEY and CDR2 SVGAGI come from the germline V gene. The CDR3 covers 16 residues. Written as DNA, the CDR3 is TGTGCCAGCAGTTGGATCCGGGGCCTGCGGCACTATGGCTACACCTTC. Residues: CASSWIRGLRHYGYTF.

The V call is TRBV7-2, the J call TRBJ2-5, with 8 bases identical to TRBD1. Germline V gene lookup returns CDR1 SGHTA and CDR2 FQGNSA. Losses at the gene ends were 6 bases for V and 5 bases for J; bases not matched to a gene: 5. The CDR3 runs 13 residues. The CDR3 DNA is TGTGCCAGCAGTTACCGGACAGGGGAGACCCAGTACTTC. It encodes CASSYRTGETQYF. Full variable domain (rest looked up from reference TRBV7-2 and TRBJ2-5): GAGVSQSPSNKVTEKGKDVELRCDPISGHTALYWYRQSLGQGLEFLIYFQGNSAPDKSGLPSDRFSAERTGGSVSTLTIQRTQQEDSAVYLCASSYRTGETQYFGPGTRLLVL.

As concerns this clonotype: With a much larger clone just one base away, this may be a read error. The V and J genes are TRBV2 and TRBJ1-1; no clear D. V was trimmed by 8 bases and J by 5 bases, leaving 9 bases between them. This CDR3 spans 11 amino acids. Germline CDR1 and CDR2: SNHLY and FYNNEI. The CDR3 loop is CASQRRTEAFF. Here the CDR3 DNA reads TGTGCCAGCCAGCGGAGGACTGAAGCTTTCTTT.

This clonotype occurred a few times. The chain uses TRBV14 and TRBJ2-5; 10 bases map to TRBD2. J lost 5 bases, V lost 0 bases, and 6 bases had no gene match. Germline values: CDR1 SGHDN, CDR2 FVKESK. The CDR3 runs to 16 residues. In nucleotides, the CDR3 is TGTGCCAGCAGCCAAGAATGGCTAGCGGGAGTCGAGACCCAGTACTTC. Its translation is CASSQEWLAGVETQYF.

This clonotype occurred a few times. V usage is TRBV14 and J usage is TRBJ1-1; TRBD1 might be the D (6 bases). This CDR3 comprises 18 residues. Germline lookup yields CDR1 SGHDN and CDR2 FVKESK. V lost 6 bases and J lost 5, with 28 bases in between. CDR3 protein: CASSIRTKGFGGPTEAFF. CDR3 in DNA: TGTGCCAGCAGTATACGGACAAAGGGTTTTGGGGGGCCTACTGAAGCTTTCTTT.

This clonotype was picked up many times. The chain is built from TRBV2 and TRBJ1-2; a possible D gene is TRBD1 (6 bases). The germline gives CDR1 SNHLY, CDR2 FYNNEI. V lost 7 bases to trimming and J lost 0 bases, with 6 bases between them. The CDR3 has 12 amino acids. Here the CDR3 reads CASTGANYGYTF. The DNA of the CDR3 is TGTGCCAGCACAGGGGCTAACTATGGCTACACCTTC.

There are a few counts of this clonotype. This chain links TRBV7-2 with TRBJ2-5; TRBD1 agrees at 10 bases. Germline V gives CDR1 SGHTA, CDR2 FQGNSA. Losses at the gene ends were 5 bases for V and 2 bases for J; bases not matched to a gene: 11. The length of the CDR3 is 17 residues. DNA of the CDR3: TGTGCCAGCAGCCCGATCGGGACAGGGGTCTGGCAAGAGACCCAGTACTTC. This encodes CASSPIGTGVWQETQYF.

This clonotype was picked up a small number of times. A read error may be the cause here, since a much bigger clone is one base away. CDR3 sequence (DNA): TGTGCCAGCAGTCAGGACGGAAACTATGGCTACACCTTC. This encodes CASSQDGNYGYTF. The rearrangement joins TRBV6-5 to TRBJ1-2; D gene ambiguous. CDR1 and CDR2 (germline): MNHEY, SVGAGI. Deletions cut 5 bases from V and 2 bases from J, with 9 bases between. There are 13 residues in the CDR3.

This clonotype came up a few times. This CDR3 reads CASSVGFEGEKLFF. The CDR3 nucleotides are TGCGCCAGCAGCGTAGGTTTTGAAGGTGAAAAACTGTTTTTT. V usage is TRBV5-1 and J usage is TRBJ1-4, with no clear D. The CDR3 contains 14 residues. The germline V gene has CDR1 SGHRS and CDR2 YFSETQ. Trimming shortened V by 4 bases and J by 7 bases, and 14 bases separated the two germline ends.

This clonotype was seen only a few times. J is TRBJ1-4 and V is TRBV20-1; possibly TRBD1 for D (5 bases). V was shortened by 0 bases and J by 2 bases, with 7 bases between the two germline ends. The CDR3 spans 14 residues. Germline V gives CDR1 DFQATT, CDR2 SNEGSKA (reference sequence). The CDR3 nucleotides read TGCAGTGCTAGAGAAGGGGTTACTAATGAAAAACTGTTTTTT. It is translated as CSAREGVTNEKLFF.

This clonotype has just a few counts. The CDR3, as DNA: TGTGCCAGCAGGCCGGGCGCCTTTTCTGGAAACACCATATATTTT. Protein sequence: CASRPGAFSGNTIYF. The chain carries TRBV7-9 and TRBJ1-3, with D unclear. The CDR3 runs 15 residues. Trimming pared 6 bases from V and 1 base from J, leaving 13 bases between. Germline V CDR1 and CDR2: SEHNR, FQNEAQ (reference sequence). Full variable domain (missing parts from reference TRBV7-9 and TRBJ1-3): DTGVSQNPRHKITKRGQNVTFRCDPISEHNRLYWYRQTLGQGPEFLTYFQNEAQLEKSRLLSDRFSAERPKGSFSTLEIQRTEQGDSAMYLCASRPGAFSGNTIYFGEGSWLTVV.

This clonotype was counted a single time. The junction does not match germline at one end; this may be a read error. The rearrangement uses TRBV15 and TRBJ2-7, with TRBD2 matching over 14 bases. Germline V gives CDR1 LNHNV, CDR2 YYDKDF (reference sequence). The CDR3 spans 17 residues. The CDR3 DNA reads TGTGCCAGCAGCTCGCCAGGGACTAGCGGGAGTTTCTACGAGCAGTACTTC. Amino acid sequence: CASSSPGTSGSFYEQYF. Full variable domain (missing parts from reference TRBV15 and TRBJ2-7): DAMVIQNPRYQVTQFGKPVTLSCSQTLNHNVMYWYQQKSSQAPKLLFHYYDKDFNNEADTPDNFQSRRPNTSFCFLDIRSPGLGDTAMYLCASSSPGTSGSFYEQYFGPGTRLTVT.

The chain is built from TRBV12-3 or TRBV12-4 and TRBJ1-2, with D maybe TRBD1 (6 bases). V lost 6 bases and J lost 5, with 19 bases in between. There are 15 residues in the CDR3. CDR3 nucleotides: TGTGCCAGCAGCCCGGACGCAGGGACACCGTATGGCTACACCTTC. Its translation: CASSPDAGTPYGYTF.

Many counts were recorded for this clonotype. Here the CDR3 DNA reads TGTGCCATCACGACGGGCGGGGAGCTGTTTTTT. It codes for CAITTGGELFF. V usage is TRBV10-3 and J usage is TRBJ2-2; no reliable D call. The germline V and J ends were trimmed by 7 bases and 7 bases, with 7 bases remaining between them. Germline loops: CDR1 ENHRY, CDR2 SYGVKD. There are 11 residues in the CDR3.

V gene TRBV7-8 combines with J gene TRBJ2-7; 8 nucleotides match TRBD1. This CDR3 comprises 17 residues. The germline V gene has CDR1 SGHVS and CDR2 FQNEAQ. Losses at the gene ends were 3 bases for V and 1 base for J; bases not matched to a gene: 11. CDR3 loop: CASSLAGTGTVSYEQYF. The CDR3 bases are TGTGCCAGCAGCTTGGCCGGGACAGGTACCGTATCCTACGAGCAGTACTTC.

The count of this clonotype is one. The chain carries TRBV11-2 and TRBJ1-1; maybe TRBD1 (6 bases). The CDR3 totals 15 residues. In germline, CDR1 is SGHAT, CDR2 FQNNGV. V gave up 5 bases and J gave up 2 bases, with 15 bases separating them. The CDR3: CASSISWTANTEAFF. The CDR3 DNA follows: TGTGCCAGCAGCATTTCGTGGACAGCCAACACTGAAGCTTTCTTT. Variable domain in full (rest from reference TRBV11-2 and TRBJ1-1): EAGVAQSPRYKIIEKRQSVAFWCNPISGHATLYWYQQILGQGPKLLIQFQNNGVVDDSQLPKDRFSAERLKGVDSTLKIQPAKLEDSAVYLCASSISWTANTEAFFGQGTRLTVV.

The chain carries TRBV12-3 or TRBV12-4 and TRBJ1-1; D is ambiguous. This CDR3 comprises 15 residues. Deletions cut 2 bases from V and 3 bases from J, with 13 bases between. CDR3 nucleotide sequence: TGTGCCAGCAGTTTAACCTATGGAGGGTACACTGAAGCTTTCTTT. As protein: CASSLTYGGYTEAFF.

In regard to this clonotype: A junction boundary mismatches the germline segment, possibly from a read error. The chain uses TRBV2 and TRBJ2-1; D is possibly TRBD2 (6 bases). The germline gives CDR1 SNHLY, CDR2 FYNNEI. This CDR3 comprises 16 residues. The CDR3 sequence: CASSQDLGSGGDEQFF. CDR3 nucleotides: TGCGCCAGCAGCCAAGATCTTGGGAGTGGAGGGGATGAGCAGTTCTTC.

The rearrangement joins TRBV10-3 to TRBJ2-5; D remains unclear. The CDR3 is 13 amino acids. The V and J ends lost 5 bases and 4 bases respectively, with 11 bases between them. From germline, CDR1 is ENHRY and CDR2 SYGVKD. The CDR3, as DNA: TGTGCCATCAGTTTTTACCTTTTAGAGACCCAGTACTTC. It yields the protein CAISFYLLETQYF.

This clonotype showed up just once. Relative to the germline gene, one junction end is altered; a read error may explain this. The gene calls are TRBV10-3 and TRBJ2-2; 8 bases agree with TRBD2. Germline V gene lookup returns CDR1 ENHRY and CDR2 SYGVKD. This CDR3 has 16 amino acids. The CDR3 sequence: CAISERGGTRNNEQFF. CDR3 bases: TGTGCCATCAGTGAGCGGGGCGGGACTAGGAACAATGAGCAGTTTTTT.